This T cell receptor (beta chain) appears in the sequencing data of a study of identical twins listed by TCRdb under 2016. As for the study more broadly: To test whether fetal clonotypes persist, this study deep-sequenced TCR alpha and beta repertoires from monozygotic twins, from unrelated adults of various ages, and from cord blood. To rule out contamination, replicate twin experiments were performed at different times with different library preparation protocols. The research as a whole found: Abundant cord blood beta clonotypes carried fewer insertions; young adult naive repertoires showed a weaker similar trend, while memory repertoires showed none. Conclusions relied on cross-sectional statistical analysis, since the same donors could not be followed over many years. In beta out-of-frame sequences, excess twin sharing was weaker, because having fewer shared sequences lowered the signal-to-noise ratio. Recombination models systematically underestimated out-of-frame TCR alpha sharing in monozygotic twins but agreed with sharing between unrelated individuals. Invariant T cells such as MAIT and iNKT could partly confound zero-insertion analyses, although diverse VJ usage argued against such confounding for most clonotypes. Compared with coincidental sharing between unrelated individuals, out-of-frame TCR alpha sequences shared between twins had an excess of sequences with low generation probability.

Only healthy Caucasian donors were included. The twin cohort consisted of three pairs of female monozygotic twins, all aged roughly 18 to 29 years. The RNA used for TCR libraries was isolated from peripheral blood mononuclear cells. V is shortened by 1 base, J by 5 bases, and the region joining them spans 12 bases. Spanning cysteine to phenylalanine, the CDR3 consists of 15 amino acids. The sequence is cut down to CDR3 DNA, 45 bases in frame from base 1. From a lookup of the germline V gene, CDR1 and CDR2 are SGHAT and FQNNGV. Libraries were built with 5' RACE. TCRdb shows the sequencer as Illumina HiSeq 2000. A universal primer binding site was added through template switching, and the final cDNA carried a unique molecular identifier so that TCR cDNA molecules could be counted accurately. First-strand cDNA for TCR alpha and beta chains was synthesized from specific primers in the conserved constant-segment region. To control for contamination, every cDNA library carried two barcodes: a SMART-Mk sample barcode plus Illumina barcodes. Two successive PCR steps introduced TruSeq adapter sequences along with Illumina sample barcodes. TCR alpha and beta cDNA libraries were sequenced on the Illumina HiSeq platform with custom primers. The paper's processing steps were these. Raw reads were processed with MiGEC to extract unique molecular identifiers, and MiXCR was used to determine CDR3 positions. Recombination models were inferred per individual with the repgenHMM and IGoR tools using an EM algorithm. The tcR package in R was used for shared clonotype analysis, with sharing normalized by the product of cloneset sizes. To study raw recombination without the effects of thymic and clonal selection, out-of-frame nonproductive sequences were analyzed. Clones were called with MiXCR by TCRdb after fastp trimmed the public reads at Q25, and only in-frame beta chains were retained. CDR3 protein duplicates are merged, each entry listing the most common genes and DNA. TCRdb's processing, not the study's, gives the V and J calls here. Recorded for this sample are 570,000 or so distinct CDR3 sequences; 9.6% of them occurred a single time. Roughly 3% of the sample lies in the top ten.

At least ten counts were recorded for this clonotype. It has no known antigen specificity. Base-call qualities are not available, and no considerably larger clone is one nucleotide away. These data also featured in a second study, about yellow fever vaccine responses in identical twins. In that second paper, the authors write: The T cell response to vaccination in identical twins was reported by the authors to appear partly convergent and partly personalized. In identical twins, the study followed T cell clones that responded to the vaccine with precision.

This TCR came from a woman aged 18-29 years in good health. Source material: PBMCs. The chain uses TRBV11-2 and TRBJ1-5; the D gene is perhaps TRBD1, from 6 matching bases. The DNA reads TGTGCCAGCAGCTTAGGAGCAGGGGCTTATCAGCCCCAGCATTTT. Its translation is CASSLGAGAYQPQHF.